This passage covers 4 T cell receptor beta chains from one sample sequenced in a study of blood T cell repertoires in COVID-19. The data were produced by immunoSEQ multiplex PCR, yet TCRdb's version contains in-frame clones alone and is incomplete. Of fewer than 350,000 clones listed, over 75% are singletons. Source material: peripheral blood. Receptor source: a woman aged 25 to 39 with COVID-19, enrolled during active disease.

The chain combines TRBV5-1 with TRBJ2-1; D gene uncertain. This CDR3 comprises 13 residues. Germline V gene data show CDR1 as SGHRS and CDR2 as YFSETQ. V gave up 4 bases and J gave up 6 bases, with 11 bases separating them. CDR3 residues: CASSHDAGNEQFF. The CDR3 DNA reads TGCGCCAGCAGCCACGACGCAGGCAATGAGCAGTTCTTC.

The chain combines TRBV27 with TRBJ1-2, with TRBD1 matching 9 bases. CDR1 MNHEY and CDR2 SMNVEV come from the germline V gene (reference sequence). With V trimmed by 6 bases and J by 5 bases, 7 bases remained unmatched. The CDR3 contains 14 residues. The CDR3, as DNA: TGTGCCAGCAGGCCGGGACAGGGTGGGTATGGCTACACCTTC. It is translated as CASRPGQGGYGYTF.

As for this clone: The same CDR3 is also encoded by other DNA sequences in this sample. This chain links TRBV30 with TRBJ1-2; D is possibly TRBD1 (5 bases). CDR1 and CDR2 (germline): GTSNPN, SVGIG (reference sequence). CDR3 length equals 11 residues. Trimming took 4 bases from V and 6 from J, leaving 9 bases between them. DNA of the CDR3: TGTGCCTGGATTAGGGGTGATGGCTACACCTTC. It yields the protein CAWIRGDGYTF.

The J gene is TRBJ2-3, the V gene TRBV3-1 (or the pseudogene TRBV3-2), with TRBD1 matching over 10 bases. J was trimmed by 13 bases and V by 3 bases; bases with no gene match: 1. Germline V lookup: CDR1 LGHDT, CDR2 YNNKEL (reference sequence). This CDR3 spans 11 amino acids. The CDR3 bases are TGTGCCAGCAGCCACGGGACAGGGGAGTATTTT. Translation gives CASSHGTGEYF.